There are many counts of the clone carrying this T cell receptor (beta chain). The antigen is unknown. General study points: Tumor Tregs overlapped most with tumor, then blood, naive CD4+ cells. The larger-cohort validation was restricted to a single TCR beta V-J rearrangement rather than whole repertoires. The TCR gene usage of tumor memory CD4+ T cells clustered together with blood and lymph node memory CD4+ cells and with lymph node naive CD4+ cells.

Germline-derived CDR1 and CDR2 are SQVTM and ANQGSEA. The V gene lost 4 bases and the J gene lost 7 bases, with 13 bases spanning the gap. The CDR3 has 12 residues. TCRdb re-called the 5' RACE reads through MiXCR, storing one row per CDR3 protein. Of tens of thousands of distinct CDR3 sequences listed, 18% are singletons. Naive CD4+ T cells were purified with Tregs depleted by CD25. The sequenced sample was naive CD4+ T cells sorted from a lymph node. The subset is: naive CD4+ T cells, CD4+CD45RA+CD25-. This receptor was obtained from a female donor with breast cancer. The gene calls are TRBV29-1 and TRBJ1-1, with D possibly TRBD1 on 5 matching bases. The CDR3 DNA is TGCAGCGTTGGTTGGGGGGACGTTGAAGCTTTCTTT. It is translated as CSVGWGDVEAFF.